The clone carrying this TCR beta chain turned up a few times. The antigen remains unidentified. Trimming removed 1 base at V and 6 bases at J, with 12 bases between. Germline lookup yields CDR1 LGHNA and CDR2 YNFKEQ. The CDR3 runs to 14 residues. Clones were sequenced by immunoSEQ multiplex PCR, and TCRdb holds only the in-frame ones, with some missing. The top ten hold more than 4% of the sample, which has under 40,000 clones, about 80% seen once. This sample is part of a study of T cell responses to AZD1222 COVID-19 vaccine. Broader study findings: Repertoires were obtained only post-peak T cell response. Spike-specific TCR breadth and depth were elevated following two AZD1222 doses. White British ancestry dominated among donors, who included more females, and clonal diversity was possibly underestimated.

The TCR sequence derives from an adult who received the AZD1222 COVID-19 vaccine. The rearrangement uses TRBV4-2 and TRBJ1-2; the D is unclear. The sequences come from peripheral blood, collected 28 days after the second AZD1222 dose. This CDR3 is CASSQVRADDGYTF. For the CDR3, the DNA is TGTGCCAGCAGCCAAGTTCGCGCGGATGATGGCTACACCTTC.